The present T cell receptor beta chain was sequenced within a study of T cell responses to AZD1222 COVID-19 vaccine. Study-wide findings and caveats: Reportedly, nearly half of unique spike TCRs recognized epitopes outside B.1.351/B.1.1.7 mutations. No day 14 peak samples; only post-peak repertoires were characterized. Spike-specific TCR breadth and depth grew following two AZD1222 doses. The span of vaccine-associated CD4 TCRs extended across spike, with dominance at 160-218 and 743-854.

Clones were read by immunoSEQ multiplex PCR, and TCRdb kept only the in-frame ones, dropping some. The repertoire has some 130,000 clones, around nine tenths of them found once; the top ten carry 1.9%. This CDR3 has 15 amino acids. Germline V lookup: CDR1 LNHNV, CDR2 YYDKDF (reference sequence). Trimming took 0 bases from V and 6 from J; bases not matched to a gene: 7. About this clone itself: The target antigen is unknown.

The starting material was peripheral blood, obtained on day 0 of AZD1222 vaccination. This receptor was identified in an adult in good health. The chain recombines TRBV15 with TRBJ1-1; 7 bases fit TRBD1. The CDR3 reads CATSRDTGAMAEAFF. In DNA, the CDR3 is TGTGCCACCAGCAGAGATACAGGGGCGATGGCTGAAGCTTTCTTT.